What follows are 23 T cell receptor beta chains derived from one specimen sequenced in a study of T cell changes during pregnancy in multiple sclerosis. TCRdb's copy holds only in-frame clones and misses some; the assay was immunoSEQ multiplex PCR. The sample records roughly 70,000 clones, 80% to 90% being singletons. The source was peripheral blood, collected before pregnancy. The receptors stem from a female donor with multiple sclerosis, enrolled in a pregnancy study.

V gene TRBV11-2 combines with J gene TRBJ1-5; TRBD1 matches at 7 bases. V was pared by 6 bases and J by 3 bases, with 8 bases of the junction left unmatched. CDR1 and CDR2 (germline): SGHAT, FQNNGV. The CDR3 extends over 15 amino acids. The CDR3 here is CASRLDRAPNQPQHF. The DNA of the CDR3 is TGTGCCAGCAGACTCGACAGGGCCCCCAATCAGCCCCAGCATTTT.

The V and J genes are TRBV5-6 and TRBJ2-7, with 11 bases lining up with TRBD1. The CDR3 is 14 amino acids. V was clipped by 3 bases and J by 5 bases; unmatched bases: 4. Germline V lookup: CDR1 SGHDT, CDR2 YYEEEE. The DNA of the CDR3 is TGTGCCAGCAGCTATGGACAGGGGGCCCACGAGCAGTACTTC. Its protein is CASSYGQGAHEQYF.

A note on this clone: The same CDR3 can be traced to other DNA sequences in this sample. The rearrangement uses TRBV6-5 and TRBJ2-7; D not certain. Germline assignment: CDR1 MNHEY and CDR2 SVGAGI. V lost 5 bases and J 0 bases, leaving 11 bases between the germline ends. The CDR3 sequence is 14 residues long. CDR3 nucleotide sequence: TGTGCCAGCAGTCCAGGTCAAGTCTCCTACGAGCAGTACTTC. It encodes CASSPGQVSYEQYF.

The chain combines TRBV7-9 with TRBJ2-1; a possible D gene is TRBD1 (5 bases). The germline gives CDR1 SEHNR, CDR2 FQNEAQ (reference sequence). The CDR3 has 13 amino acids. Trimming stripped 5 bases from V and 3 bases from J, with 8 bases between. The CDR3 protein is CASSLDSYNEQFF. The CDR3 coding sequence is TGTGCCAGCAGCCTTGACAGCTACAATGAGCAGTTCTTC.

The V call is TRBV6-4, the J call TRBJ1-4; TRBD1 matches at 7 bases. CDR1 is MRHNA, CDR2 SNTAGT, per germline. Trimming at V came to 3 bases and at J to 5 bases, leaving 6 bases not matched to a gene. This CDR3 has 15 amino acids. This CDR3 is CASSETGVANEKLFF. CDR3 in DNA: TGTGCCAGCAGTGAAACAGGGGTAGCGAATGAAAAACTGTTTTTT.

The V call is TRBV10-3, the J call TRBJ1-5; a weak D match, TRBD1 (6 bases). CDR3 size: 15 residues. Germline CDR1 and CDR2: ENHRY and SYGVKD. Trimming took 4 bases from V and 4 from J, leaving 14 bases between them. CDR3 sequence reads: CAISGFGQLNQPQHF. The CDR3 DNA sequence: TGTGCCATCAGTGGCTTTGGACAGTTAAATCAGCCCCAGCATTTT.

The chain is built from TRBV5-1 and TRBJ1-1; possibly TRBD1 for D (5 bases). Looked up from germline, CDR1 is SGHRS and CDR2 is YFSETQ. Trimming took off 3 bases at V and 8 bases at J, with 11 bases between the two ends. The CDR3 consists of 12 residues. The CDR3 loop reads CASSWGVGEAFF. The CDR3 DNA follows: TGCGCCAGCAGCTGGGGGGTTGGGGAAGCTTTCTTT.

This clone was seen a handful of times. As DNA, the CDR3 is TGTGCCAGCCTGACTGGAGTAGCGGGCGTTGCGCAGTACTTC. As protein: CASLTGVAGVAQYF. The chain carries TRBV6-1 and TRBJ2-7; 7 positions agree with TRBD2. There are 14 residues in the CDR3. Unmatched junction bases numbered 16, after V lost 8 bases and J lost 9 bases. The germline gives CDR1 MNHNS, CDR2 SASEGT.

This clone was observed at least ten times. The J gene is TRBJ1-4, the V gene TRBV19; D is possibly TRBD1 (6 bases). Germline V gene lookup returns CDR1 LNHDA and CDR2 SQIVND (reference sequence). This CDR3 has 15 residues. The ends were cut back, 3 bases at V and 2 bases at J, with 10 bases in the middle. The CDR3, as DNA: TGTGCCAGTAGTATTGGGGGGGCGACTAATGAAAAACTGTTTTTT. This encodes CASSIGGATNEKLFF.

In DNA, the CDR3 is TGTGCCAGTACTTGGGGACAGGGAGTAAGCTACACCTTC. Translated, it gives CASTWGQGVSYTF. The V gene is TRBV19, the J gene TRBJ1-2; 9 nucleotides match TRBD1. Trimming took 7 bases from V and 9 from J; bases not matched to a gene: 9. This CDR3 contains 13 residues. CDR1 is LNHDA and CDR2 is SQIVND in the germline V gene (reference sequence).

This rearrangement joins TRBV7-8 to TRBJ1-5; 8 bases align to TRBD1. In germline, CDR1 is SGHVS, CDR2 FQNEAQ. This CDR3 is built from 16 residues. With 5 bases clipped from V and 1 base from J, the junction kept 7 bases outside the gene matches. CDR3 in DNA: TGTGCCAGCAGCATATGGACAGGGTCCAGCAATCAGCCCCAGCATTTT. This encodes CASSIWTGSSNQPQHF.

This clone has only one observation. This sequence joins TRBV27 and TRBJ1-1; D ambiguous. This CDR3 has 15 amino acids. Trimming took off 1 base at V and 0 bases at J, with 9 bases between the two ends. Germline V CDR1 and CDR2: MNHEY, SMNVEV (reference sequence). CDR3 sequence (DNA): TGTGCCAGCAGTTTATACAGCCTCATGAACACTGAAGCTTTCTTT. Residues: CASSLYSLMNTEAFF.

This chain connects TRBV27 to TRBJ2-1; 8 bases match TRBD2. The V segment lost 0 bases and the J segment 3 bases; nucleotides outside the gene matches: 7. Germline CDR1 is MNHEY and CDR2 is SMNVEV (reference sequence). This CDR3 region has 17 residues. The CDR3 region has the DNA TGTGCCAGCAGTTTATCCCAGAGCGGGAGTGGCTACAATGAGCAGTTCTTC. Encoded protein: CASSLSQSGSGYNEQFF.

This chain uses TRBV11-2 with TRBJ1-2, with 8 positions matching TRBD1. This CDR3 is built from 14 residues. From germline, CDR1 is SGHAT and CDR2 FQNNGV. V shed 3 bases, J shed 3 bases, and the junction held 3 bases outside the gene matches. The CDR3 sequence: CASSFHRGDYGYTF. CDR3 DNA: TGTGCCAGCAGCTTTCACAGGGGGGACTATGGCTACACCTTC.

The chain uses TRBV9 and TRBJ2-7, with TRBD1 matching 7 bases. The CDR3 runs 14 residues. The ends lost 3 bases at V and 0 bases at J; junction bases unmatched: 3. CDR1 and CDR2 (germline): SGDLS, YYNGEE. CDR3 DNA sequence: TGTGCCAGCAGCGCCCGGGACAGCTCCTACGAGCAGTACTTC. As protein: CASSARDSSYEQYF.

This chain links TRBV7-2 with TRBJ2-7; 8 bases agree with TRBD1. The CDR3 runs to 14 residues. The trim removed 3 bases at V and 5 bases at J, leaving 6 bases unmatched. Germline V gives CDR1 SGHTA, CDR2 FQGNSA. This chain's CDR3 is CASSFTNRGNEQYF. As DNA, the CDR3 is TGTGCCAGCAGCTTTACCAACAGGGGGAACGAGCAGTACTTC.

CDR3 protein: CASSRGLDQPQHF. CDR3 DNA sequence: TGTGCCAGCAGCAGGGGGCTTGATCAGCCCCAGCATTTT. The V and J genes are TRBV9 and TRBJ1-5, with 7 bases that match TRBD1. This CDR3 is built from 13 residues. Losses at the gene ends were 4 bases for V and 5 bases for J; bases not matched to a gene: 3. From germline, CDR1 is SGDLS and CDR2 YYNGEE. Filled out from reference TRBV9 and TRBJ1-5, the complete variable domain reads DSGVTQTPKHLITATGQRVTLRCSPRSGDLSVYWYQQSLDQGLQFLIQYYNGEERAKGNILERFSAQQFPDLHSELNLSSLELGDSALYFCASSRGLDQPQHFGDGTRLSIL.

This chain uses TRBV18 with TRBJ2-2, with 8 bases lining up with TRBD1. The CDR3 has 16 amino acids. V lost 6 bases and J lost 5; bases outside the gene matches: 11. Germline V gene sequence: CDR1 KGHSH, CDR2 LQKENI. The CDR3 DNA is TGTGCCAGCTCCTCGCCGACAGGGGCGGATACCGGGGAGCTGTTTTTT. Amino acids: CASSSPTGADTGELFF.

This clone was observed once. This chain connects TRBV6-5 to TRBJ1-4; 12 nucleotides line up with TRBD1. Germline V CDR1 and CDR2: MNHEY, SVGAGI. The CDR3 covers 15 residues. J lost 11 bases, V lost 2 bases, and 6 bases had no gene match. In DNA form, the CDR3 reads TGTGCCAGCAGTTACCGGGGACAGGGGGCATACAAACTGTTTTTT. It codes for CASSYRGQGAYKLFF.

V and J are TRBV7-8 and TRBJ2-1; 11 bases agree with TRBD2. The CDR3 contains 15 residues. V gave up 5 bases and J gave up 8 bases; unmatched junction bases: 8. The germline CDR1 and CDR2 sequences are SGHVS and FQNEAQ. Here the CDR3 reads CASSLTSGSLHEQFF. The CDR3 DNA follows: TGTGCCAGCAGCCTCACTAGCGGGAGTCTCCATGAGCAGTTCTTC.

The chain joins TRBV19 to TRBJ2-7; D remains ambiguous. V was cut by 6 bases and J by 0 bases, with 15 bases left in between. The CDR3 spans 15 residues. CDR1 is LNHDA, CDR2 SQIVND, per germline (reference sequence). This CDR3 is CASSLEATGSYEQYF. DNA for the CDR3: TGTGCCAGTAGCCTTGAAGCTACGGGCTCCTACGAGCAGTACTTC. Based on the CDR3 plus reference TRBV19 and TRBJ2-7, the full variable domain is DGGITQSPKYLFRKEGQNVTLSCEQNLNHDAMYWYRQDPGQGLRLIYYSQIVNDFQKGDIAEGYSVSREKKESFPLTVTSAQKNPTAFYLCASSLEATGSYEQYFGPGTRLTVT.

The chain employs TRBV5-6 and TRBJ1-2, with TRBD1 as a possible D gene (6 bases). CDR1 and CDR2 (germline): SGHDT, YYEEEE. V was shortened by 3 bases and J by 4 bases, with 13 bases between the two germline ends. The CDR3 is 14 residues long. The CDR3 coding sequence is TGTGCCAGCAGCTATAACAGGGTCTCCTATGGCTACACCTTC. Protein product: CASSYNRVSYGYTF.

The V gene is TRBV30, the J gene TRBJ1-6, with unresolved D. CDR3 size: 14 residues. Germline V lookup: CDR1 GTSNPN, CDR2 SVGIG (reference sequence). V was pared by 4 bases and J by 9 bases, with 16 bases between. The CDR3 sequence: CAWNEGVWSSPLHF. In nucleotides, the CDR3 is TGTGCCTGGAATGAGGGAGTGTGGAGTTCACCCCTCCACTTT.